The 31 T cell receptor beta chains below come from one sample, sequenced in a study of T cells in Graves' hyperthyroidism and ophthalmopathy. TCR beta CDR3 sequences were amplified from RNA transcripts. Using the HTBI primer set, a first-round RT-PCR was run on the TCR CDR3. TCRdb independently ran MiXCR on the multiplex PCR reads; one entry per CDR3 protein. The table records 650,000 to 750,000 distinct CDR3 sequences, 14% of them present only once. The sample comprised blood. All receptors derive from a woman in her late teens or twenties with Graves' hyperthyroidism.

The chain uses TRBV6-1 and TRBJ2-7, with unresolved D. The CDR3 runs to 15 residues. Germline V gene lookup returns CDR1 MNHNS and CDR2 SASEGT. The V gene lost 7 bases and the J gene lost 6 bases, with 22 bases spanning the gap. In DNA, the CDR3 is TGTGCCAGCATGGTAGTCTTCCTCTACGGTTCCGAGCAGTACTTC. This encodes CASMVVFLYGSEQYF.

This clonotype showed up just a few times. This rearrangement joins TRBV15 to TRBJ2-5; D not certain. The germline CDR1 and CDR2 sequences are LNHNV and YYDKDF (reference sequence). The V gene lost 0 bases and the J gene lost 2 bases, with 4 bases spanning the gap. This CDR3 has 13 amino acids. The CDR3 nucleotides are TGTGCCACCAGCAGAGACCTTCAAGAGACCCAGTACTTC. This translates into CATSRDLQETQYF.

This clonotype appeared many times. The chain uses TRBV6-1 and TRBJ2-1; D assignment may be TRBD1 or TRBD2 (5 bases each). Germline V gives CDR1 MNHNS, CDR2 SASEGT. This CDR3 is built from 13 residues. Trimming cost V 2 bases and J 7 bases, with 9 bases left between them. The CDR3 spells CASSERWGNEQFF. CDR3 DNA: TGTGCCAGCAGTGAACGATGGGGGAATGAGCAGTTCTTC.

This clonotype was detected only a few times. In DNA, the CDR3 is TGCAGTGCCGCTAAGCTAGCGGGGTACAATGAGCAGTTCTTC. Translated, it gives CSAAKLAGYNEQFF. V is TRBV20-1 and J is TRBJ2-1; 9 bases fit TRBD2. The CDR3 sequence is 14 residues long. V dropped 6 bases and J dropped 4; count of bases not matched to a gene: 7. Per germline, CDR1 DFQATT and CDR2 SNEGSKA (reference sequence).

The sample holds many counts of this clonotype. CDR3 loop: CAWSVLGVLGTEAFF. The CDR3 DNA sequence: TGTGCCTGGAGTGTACTGGGAGTACTTGGCACTGAAGCTTTCTTT. The V and J genes are TRBV30 and TRBJ1-1; D uncertain. This CDR3 comprises 15 residues. The germline V gene has CDR1 GTSNPN and CDR2 SVGIG (reference sequence). Deletions cut 0 bases from V and 4 bases from J, with 15 bases between.

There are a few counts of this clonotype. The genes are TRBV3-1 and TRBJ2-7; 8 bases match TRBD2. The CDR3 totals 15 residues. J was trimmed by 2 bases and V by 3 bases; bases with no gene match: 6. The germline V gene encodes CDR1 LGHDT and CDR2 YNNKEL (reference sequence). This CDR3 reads CASSHTAGVAYEQYF. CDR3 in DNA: TGTGCCAGCAGCCACACAGCGGGAGTAGCCTACGAGCAGTACTTC.

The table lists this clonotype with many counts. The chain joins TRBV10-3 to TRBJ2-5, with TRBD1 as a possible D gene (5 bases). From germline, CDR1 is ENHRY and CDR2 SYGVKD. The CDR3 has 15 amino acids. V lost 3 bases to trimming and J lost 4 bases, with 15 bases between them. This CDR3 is CAISEESGWGETQYF. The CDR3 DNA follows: TGTGCCATCAGTGAAGAGTCAGGGTGGGGAGAGACCCAGTACTTC.

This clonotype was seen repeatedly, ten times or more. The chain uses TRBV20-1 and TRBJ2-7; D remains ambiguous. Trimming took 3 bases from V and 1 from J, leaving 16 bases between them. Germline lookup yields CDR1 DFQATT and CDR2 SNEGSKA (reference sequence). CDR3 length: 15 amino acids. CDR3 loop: CSASLPRASSYEQYF. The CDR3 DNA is TGCAGTGCTAGCCTCCCCAGAGCCTCTTCCTACGAGCAGTACTTC.

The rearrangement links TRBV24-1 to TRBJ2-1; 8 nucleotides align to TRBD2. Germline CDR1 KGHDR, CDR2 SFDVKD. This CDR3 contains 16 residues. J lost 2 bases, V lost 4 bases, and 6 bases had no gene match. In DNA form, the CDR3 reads TGTGCCACCAGTGACCCCACTAGCGGTACCTACAATGAGCAGTTCTTC. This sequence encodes CATSDPTSGTYNEQFF.

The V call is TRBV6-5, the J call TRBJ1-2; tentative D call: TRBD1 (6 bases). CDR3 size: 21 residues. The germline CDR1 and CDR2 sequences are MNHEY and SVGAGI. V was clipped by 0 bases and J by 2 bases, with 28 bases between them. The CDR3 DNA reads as TGTGCCAGCAGTTACTCCCTTTTTCGCCAGAAGACCCCTGACAGGAACTATGGCTACACCTTC. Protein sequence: CASSYSLFRQKTPDRNYGYTF.

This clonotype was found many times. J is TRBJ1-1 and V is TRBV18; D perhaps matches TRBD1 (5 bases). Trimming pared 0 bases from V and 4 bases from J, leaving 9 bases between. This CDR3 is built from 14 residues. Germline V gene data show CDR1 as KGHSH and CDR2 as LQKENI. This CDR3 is CASSPPWGGTEAFF. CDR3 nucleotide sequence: TGTGCCAGCTCACCACCGTGGGGGGGCACTGAAGCTTTCTTT.

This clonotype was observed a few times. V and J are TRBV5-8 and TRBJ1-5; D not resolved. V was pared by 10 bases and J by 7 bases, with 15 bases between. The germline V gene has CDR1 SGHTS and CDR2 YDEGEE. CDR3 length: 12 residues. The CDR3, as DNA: TGTGCCGCGGGTACGTACGGCCAGCCCCAGCATTTT. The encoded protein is CAAGTYGQPQHF.

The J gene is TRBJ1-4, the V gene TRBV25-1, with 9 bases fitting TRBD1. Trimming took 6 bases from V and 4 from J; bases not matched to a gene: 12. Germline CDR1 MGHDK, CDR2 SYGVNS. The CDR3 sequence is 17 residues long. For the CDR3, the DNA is TGTGCCAGCAGGGAGACCTCCGCGGGACAGGGTAATGAAAAACTGTTTTTT. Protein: CASRETSAGQGNEKLFF.

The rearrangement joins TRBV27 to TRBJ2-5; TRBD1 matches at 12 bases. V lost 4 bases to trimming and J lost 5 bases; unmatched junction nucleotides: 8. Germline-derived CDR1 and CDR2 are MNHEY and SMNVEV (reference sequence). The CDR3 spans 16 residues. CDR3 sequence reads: CASSSGTGGASETQYF. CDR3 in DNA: TGTGCCAGCAGTTCAGGGACAGGGGGCGCATCCGAGACCCAGTACTTC.

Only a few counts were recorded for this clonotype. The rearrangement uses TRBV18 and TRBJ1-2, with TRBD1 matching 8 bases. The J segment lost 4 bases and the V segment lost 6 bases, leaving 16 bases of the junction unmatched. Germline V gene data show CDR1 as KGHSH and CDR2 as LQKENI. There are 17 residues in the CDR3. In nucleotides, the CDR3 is TGTGCCAGCTCGGACACGACCCAGGGGGCACGCGGCTATGGCTACACCTTC. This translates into CASSDTTQGARGYGYTF.

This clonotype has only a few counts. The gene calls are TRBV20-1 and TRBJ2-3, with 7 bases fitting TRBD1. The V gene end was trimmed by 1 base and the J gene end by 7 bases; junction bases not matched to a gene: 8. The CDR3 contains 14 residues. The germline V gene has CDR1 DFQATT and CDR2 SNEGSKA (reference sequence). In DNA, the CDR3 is TGCAGTGCTAGAGCTAAACAGGGGCTGCATACGCAGTATTTT. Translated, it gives CSARAKQGLHTQYF.

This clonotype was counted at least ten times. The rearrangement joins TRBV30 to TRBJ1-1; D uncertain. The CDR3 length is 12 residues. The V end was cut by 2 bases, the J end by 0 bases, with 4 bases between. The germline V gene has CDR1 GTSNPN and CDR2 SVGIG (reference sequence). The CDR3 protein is CAWSRMNTEAFF. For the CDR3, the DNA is TGTGCCTGGAGTCGGATGAACACTGAAGCTTTCTTT.

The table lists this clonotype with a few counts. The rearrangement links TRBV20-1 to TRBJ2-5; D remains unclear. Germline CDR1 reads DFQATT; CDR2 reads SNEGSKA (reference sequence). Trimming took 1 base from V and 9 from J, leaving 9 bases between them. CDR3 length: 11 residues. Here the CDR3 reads CSARVSLSQYF. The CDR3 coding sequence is TGCAGTGCTAGAGTCAGCCTCTCCCAGTACTTC.

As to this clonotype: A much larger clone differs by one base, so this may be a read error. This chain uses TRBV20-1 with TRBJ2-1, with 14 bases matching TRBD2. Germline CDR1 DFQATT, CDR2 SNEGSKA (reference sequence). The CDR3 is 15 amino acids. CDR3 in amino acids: CSASGTSGSSNGQFF. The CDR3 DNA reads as TGCAGTGCTAGTGGGACTAGCGGGAGCTCCAATGGGCAGTTCTTC.

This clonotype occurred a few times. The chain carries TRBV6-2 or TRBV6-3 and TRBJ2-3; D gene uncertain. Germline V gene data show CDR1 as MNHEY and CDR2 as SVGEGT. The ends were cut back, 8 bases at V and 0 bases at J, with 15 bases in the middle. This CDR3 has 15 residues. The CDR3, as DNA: TGTGCCAGCCGGACCGGCCAGGCTAGCACAGATACGCAGTATTTT. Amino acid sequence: CASRTGQASTDTQYF.

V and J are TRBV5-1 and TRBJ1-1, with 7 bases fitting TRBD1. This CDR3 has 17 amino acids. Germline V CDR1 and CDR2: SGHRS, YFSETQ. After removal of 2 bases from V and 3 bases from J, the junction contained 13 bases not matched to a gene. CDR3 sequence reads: CASSFVGNFRGHTEAFF. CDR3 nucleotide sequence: TGCGCCAGCAGCTTCGTTGGAAACTTTAGGGGGCACACTGAAGCTTTCTTT.

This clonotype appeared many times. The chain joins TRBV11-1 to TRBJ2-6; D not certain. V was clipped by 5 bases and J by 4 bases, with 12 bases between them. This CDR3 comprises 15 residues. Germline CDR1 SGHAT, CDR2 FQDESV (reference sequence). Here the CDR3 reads CASSTTAKGANVLTF. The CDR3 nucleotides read TGTGCCAGCAGCACAACAGCGAAAGGGGCCAACGTCCTGACTTTC. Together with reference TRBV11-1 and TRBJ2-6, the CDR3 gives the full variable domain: EAEVAQSPRYKITEKSQAVAFWCDPISGHATLYWYRQILGQGPELLVQFQDESVVDDSQLPKDRFSAERLKGVDSTLKIQPAELGDSAMYLCASSTTAKGANVLTFGAGSRLTVL.

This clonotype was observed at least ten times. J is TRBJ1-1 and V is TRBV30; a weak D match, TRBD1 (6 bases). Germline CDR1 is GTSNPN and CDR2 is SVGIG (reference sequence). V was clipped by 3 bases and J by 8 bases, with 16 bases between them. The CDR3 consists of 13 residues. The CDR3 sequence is CAWSTGMGTEAFF. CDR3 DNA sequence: TGTGCCTGGAGCACAGGGATGGGCACGGAAGCTTTCTTT. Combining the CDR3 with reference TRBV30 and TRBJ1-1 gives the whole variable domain SQTIHQWPATLVQPVGSPLSLECTVEGTSNPNLYWYRQAAGRGLQLLFYSVGIGQISSEVPQNLSASRPQDRQFILSSKKLLLSDSGFYLCAWSTGMGTEAFFGQGTRLTVV.

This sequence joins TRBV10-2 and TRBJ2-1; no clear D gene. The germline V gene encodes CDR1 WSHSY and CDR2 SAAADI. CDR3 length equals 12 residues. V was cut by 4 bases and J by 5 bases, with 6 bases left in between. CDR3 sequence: CASSGANNEQFF. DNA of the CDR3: TGCGCCAGCAGTGGGGCTAACAATGAGCAGTTCTTC.

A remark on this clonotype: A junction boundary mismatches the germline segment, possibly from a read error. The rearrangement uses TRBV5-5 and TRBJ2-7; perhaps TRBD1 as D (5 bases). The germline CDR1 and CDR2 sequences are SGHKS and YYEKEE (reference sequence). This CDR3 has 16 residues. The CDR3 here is CASSPSGLQGTYEQHF. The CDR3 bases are TGTGCCAGCAGCCCGTCTGGCCTCCAGGGAACCTACGAGCAGCACTTC. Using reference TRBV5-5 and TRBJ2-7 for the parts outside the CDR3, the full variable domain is DAGVTQSPTHLIKTRGQQVTLRCSPISGHKSVSWYQQVLGQGPQFIFQYYEKEERGRGNFPDRFSARQFPNYSSELNVNALLLGDSALYLCASSPSGLQGTYEQHFGPGTRLTVT.

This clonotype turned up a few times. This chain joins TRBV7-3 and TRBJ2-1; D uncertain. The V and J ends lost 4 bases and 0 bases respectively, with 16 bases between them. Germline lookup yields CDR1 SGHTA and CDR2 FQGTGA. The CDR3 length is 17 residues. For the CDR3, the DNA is TGTGCCAGCAGCTCCGAAGCTGCTATCAGCTCCTACAATGAGCAGTTCTTC. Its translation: CASSSEAAISSYNEQFF. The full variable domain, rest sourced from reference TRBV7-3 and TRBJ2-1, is GAGVSQTPSNKVTEKGKYVELRCDPISGHTALYWYRQSLGQGPEFLIYFQGTGAADDSGLPNDRFFAVRPEGSVSTLKIQRTERGDSAVYLCASSSEAAISSYNEQFFGPGTRLTVL.

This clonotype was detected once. As DNA, the CDR3 is TGCGCCAGCAGCTTGGCAAGGGGGACCTACACTGAAGCTTTCTTT. Amino acids: CASSLARGTYTEAFF. The chain uses TRBV5-1 and TRBJ1-1; maybe TRBD1 (6 bases). CDR1 and CDR2 (germline): SGHRS, YFSETQ. This CDR3 is built from 15 residues. V lost 0 bases and J lost 3, with 12 bases in between.

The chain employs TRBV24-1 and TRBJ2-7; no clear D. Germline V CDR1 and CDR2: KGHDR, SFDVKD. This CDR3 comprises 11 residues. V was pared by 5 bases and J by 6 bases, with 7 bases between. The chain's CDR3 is CATSAVGEQYF. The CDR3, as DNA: TGTGCCACCAGTGCCGTCGGCGAGCAGTACTTC.

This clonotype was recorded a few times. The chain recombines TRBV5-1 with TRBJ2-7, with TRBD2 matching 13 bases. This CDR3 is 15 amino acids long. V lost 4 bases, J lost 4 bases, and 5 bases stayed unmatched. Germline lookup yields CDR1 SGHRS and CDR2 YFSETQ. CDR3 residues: CASSEGTSGTYEQYF. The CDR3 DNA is TGCGCCAGCAGCGAAGGGACTAGCGGGACATACGAGCAGTACTTC.

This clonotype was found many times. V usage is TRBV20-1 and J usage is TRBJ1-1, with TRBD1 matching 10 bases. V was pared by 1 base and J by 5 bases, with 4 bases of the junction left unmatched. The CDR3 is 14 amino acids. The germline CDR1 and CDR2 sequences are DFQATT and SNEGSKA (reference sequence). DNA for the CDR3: TGCAGTGCTAGAGGCTGGACAGGGGGGACTGAAGCTTTCTTT. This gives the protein CSARGWTGGTEAFF.

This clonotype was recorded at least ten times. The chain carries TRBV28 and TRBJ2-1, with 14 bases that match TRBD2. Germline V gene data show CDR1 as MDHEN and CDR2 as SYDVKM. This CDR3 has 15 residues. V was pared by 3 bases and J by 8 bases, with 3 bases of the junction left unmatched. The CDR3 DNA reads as TGTGCCAGCAGTTTGGGGACTAGCGGGAGCCATGAGCAGTTCTTC. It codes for CASSLGTSGSHEQFF.